The source of this T cell receptor beta chain is a study of T cell repertoires in cytomegalovirus infection. About the study: Public TCR beta signatures provided an indication of both CMV infection and a matching HLA type.

TCRdb re-derived calls from the reads in MiXCR, one entry per CDR3 protein. The sample lists around 350,000 distinct CDR3 sequences, about a sixth occurring once. This clonotype was recorded a few times. Its antigen is as yet unknown. Study results and caveats: There were carriers of CMV plus the relevant HLA, and cumulative public TCR beta family frequency identified them.

The clonotype originates from a human donor in good health (CMV status not recorded). Some clones in this sample may be carry-over from other donors' samples. Material for sequencing was PBMCs.

This chain's CDR3 is CASSLDSPGVEKLFF. CDR3 coding DNA: TGTGCCAGCAGTCTGGACTCCCCCGGCGTGGAAAAACTGTTTTTT. The rearrangement uses TRBV12-3 or TRBV12-4 and TRBJ1-4; no definite D call. V dropped 5 bases and J dropped 8 bases, with 18 bases sitting between them. This CDR3 spans 15 amino acids.